Reported below is one T cell receptor (beta chain). Its antigen remains unidentified. The entry originates in a study of shared clonotypes between healthy human individuals. The overall study: Donors were a couple of women and a few men aged 18 to 49.

This CDR3 is built from 15 residues. CDR1 is SNHLY and CDR2 is FYNNEI in the germline V gene. The V end lost 6 bases, the J end lost 1 base, and 12 bases lay between the germline ends. TCRdb's copy holds only in-frame clones and misses some; the assay was immunoSEQ multiplex PCR. Here the sample spans 950,000 to 1,300,000 clones, roughly 70% being singletons. Study-level results: Sorted-subset samples were not fully sequenced, rarefaction indicated. Clonotype sharing across several donors was observed for 4% to 6.5% of naive CD4 clonotypes. Naive subsets usually exceeded memory subsets in estimated richness.

The source of this sequence is a man in his late teens or twenties in good health. The rearrangement uses TRBV2 and TRBJ2-2, with D possibly being TRBD2 (6 bases). Sequenced material: memory CD4+ T cells sorted from blood. Specified subset: CD45RA-negative fraction. DNA for the CDR3: TGTGCCAGCAGAGGGAATAGCGGGAACACCGGGGAGCTGTTTTTT. Its translation: CASRGNSGNTGELFF.